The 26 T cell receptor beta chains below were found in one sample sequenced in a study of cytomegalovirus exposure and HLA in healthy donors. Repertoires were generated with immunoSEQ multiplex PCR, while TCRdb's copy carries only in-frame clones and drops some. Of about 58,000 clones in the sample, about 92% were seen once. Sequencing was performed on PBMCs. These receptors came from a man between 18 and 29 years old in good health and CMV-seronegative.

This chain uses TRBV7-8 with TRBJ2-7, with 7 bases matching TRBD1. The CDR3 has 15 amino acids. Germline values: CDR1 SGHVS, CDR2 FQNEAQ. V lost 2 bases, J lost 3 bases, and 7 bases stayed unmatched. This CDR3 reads CASSLWDSWGYEQYF. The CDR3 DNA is TGTGCCAGCAGCTTATGGGACAGTTGGGGCTACGAGCAGTACTTC.

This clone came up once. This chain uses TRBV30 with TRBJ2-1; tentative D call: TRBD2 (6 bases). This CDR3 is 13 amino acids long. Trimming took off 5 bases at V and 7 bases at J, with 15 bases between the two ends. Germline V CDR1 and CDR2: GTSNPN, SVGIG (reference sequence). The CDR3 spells CAWGLGGVNEQFF. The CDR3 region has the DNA TGTGCCTGGGGCTTGGGGGGAGTGAATGAGCAGTTCTTC.

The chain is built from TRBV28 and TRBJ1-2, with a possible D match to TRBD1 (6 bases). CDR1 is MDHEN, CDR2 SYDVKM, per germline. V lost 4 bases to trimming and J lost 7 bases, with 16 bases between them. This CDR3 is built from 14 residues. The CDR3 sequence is CASSSPTGFAGYTF. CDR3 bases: TGTGCCAGCAGTTCCCCGACAGGTTTTGCTGGCTACACCTTC.

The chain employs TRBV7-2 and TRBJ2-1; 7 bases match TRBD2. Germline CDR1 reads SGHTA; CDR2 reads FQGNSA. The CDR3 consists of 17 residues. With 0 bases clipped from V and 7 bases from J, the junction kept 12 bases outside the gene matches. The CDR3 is CASSLALWLAEENEQFF. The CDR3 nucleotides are TGTGCCAGCAGCTTAGCGCTTTGGCTAGCGGAAGAGAATGAGCAGTTCTTC.

CDR3 nucleotide sequence: TGTGCCAGCAGGTCGACAGGGGGAAGCAATCAGCCCCAGCATTTT. Amino acid sequence: CASRSTGGSNQPQHF. V usage is TRBV6-5 and J usage is TRBJ1-5; 9 bases are shared with TRBD1. The germline V gene encodes CDR1 MNHEY and CDR2 SVGAGI. The CDR3 length is 15 residues. V trimming: 6 bases; J trimming: 1 base; junction bases outside the gene matches: 4.

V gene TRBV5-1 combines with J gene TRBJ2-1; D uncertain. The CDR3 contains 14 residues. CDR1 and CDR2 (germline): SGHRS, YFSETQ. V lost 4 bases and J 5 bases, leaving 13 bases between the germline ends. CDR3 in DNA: TGCGCCAGCAGCCCGACCCCAGGAAACAATGAGCAGTTCTTC. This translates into CASSPTPGNNEQFF.

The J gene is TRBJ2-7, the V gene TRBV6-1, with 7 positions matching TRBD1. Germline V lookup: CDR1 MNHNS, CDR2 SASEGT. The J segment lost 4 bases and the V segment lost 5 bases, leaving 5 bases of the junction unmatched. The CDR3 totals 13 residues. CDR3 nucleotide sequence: TGTGCCAGCAGTCCCTACAGGGGTTACGAGCAGTACTTC. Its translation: CASSPYRGYEQYF.

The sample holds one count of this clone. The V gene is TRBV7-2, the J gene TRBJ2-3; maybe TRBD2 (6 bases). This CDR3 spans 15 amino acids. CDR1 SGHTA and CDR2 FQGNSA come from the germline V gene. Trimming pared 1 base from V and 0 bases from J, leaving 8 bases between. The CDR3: CASSLVEGSTDTQYF. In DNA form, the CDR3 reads TGTGCCAGCAGCTTAGTGGAGGGAAGCACAGATACGCAGTATTTT.

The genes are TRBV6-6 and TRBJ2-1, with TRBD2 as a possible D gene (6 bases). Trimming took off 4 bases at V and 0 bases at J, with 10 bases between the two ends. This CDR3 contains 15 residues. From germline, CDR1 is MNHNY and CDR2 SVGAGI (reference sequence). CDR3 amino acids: CASSSSVSSYNEQFF. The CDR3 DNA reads TGTGCCAGCAGTTCTAGCGTGAGCTCCTACAATGAGCAGTTCTTC.

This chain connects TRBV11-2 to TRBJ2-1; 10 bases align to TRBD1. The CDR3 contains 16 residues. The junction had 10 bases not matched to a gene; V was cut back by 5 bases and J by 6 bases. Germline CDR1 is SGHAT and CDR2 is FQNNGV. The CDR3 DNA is TGTGCCAGCAGCGAACCGGGACAGGGGTTGGGCAATGAGCAGTTCTTC. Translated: CASSEPGQGLGNEQFF.

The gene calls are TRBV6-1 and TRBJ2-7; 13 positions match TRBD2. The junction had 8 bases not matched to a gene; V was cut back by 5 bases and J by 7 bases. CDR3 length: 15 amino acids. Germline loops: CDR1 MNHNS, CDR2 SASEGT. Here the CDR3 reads CASSSLLAGGTEQYF. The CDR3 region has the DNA TGTGCCAGCAGTTCTTTACTAGCGGGAGGGACAGAGCAGTACTTC.

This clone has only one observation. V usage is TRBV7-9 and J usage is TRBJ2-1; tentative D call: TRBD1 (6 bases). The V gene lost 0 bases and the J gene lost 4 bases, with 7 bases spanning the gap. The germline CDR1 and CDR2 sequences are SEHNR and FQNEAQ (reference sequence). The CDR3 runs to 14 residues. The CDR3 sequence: CASSLAGTYNEQFF. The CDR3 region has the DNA TGTGCCAGCAGCTTAGCTGGGACATACAATGAGCAGTTCTTC.

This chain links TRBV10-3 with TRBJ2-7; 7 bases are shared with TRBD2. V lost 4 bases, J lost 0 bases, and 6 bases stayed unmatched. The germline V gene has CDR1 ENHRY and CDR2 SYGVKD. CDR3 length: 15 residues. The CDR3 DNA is TGTGCCATCAGTGCGGTCCAGCGGGGCTCCTACGAGCAGTACTTC. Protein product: CAISAVQRGSYEQYF.

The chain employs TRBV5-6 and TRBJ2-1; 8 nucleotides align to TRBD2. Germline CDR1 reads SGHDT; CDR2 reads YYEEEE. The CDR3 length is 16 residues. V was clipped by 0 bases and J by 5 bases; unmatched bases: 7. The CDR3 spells CASSLDPGRGDNEQFF. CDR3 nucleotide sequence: TGTGCCAGCAGCTTGGATCCCGGGAGGGGGGACAATGAGCAGTTCTTC.

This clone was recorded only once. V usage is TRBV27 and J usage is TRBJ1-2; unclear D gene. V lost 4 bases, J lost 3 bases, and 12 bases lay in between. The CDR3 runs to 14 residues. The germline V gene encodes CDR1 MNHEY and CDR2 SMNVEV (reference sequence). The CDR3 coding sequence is TGTGCCAGCAGTTCGGCGGCGTTGGACTATGGCTACACCTTC. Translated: CASSSAALDYGYTF.

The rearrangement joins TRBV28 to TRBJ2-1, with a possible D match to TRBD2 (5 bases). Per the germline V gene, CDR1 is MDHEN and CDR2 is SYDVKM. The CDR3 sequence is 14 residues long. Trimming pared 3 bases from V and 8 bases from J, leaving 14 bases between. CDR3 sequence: CASSFPPAGDEQFF. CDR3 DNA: TGTGCCAGCAGTTTTCCCCCGGCCGGGGATGAGCAGTTCTTC.

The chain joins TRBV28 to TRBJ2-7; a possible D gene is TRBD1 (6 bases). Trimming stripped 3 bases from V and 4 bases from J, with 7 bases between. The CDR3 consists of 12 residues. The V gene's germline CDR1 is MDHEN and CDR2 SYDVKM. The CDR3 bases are TGTGCCAGCAGTTTGCAGGGGTACGAGCAGTACTTC. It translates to CASSLQGYEQYF.

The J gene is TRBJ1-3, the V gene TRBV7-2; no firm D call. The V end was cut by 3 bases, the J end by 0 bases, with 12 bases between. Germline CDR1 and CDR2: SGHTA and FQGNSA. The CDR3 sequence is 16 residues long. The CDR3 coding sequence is TGTGCCAGCAGCTTTCACAGTCCCAGCTCTGGAAACACCATATATTTT. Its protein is CASSFHSPSSGNTIYF. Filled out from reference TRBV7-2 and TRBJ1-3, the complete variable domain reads GAGVSQSPSNKVTEKGKDVELRCDPISGHTALYWYRQSLGQGLEFLIYFQGNSAPDKSGLPSDRFSAERTGGSVSTLTIQRTQQEDSAVYLCASSFHSPSSGNTIYFGEGSWLTVV.

The CDR3 region is CASRPSGSGRGEQYF. Here the CDR3 DNA reads TGTGCCAGCAGACCTAGCGGGAGCGGGAGGGGAGAGCAGTACTTC. V is TRBV27 and J is TRBJ2-7; 10 bases map to TRBD2. The V segment lost 6 bases and the J segment 7 bases; nucleotides outside the gene matches: 12. The CDR3 runs 15 residues. The V gene's germline CDR1 is MNHEY and CDR2 SMNVEV (reference sequence).

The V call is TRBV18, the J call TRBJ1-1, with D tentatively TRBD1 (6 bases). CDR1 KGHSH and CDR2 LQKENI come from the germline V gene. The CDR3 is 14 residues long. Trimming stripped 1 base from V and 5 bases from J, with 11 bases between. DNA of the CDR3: TGTGCCAGCTCACCACTTCCACAGGGAACTGAAGCTTTCTTT. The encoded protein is CASSPLPQGTEAFF.

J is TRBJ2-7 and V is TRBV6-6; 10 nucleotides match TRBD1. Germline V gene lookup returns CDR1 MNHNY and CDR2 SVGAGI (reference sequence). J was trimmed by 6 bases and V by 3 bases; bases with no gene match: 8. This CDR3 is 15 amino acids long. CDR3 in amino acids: CASSYSGQGVIEQYF. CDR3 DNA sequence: TGTGCCAGCAGTTATTCAGGACAGGGGGTTATCGAGCAGTACTTC.

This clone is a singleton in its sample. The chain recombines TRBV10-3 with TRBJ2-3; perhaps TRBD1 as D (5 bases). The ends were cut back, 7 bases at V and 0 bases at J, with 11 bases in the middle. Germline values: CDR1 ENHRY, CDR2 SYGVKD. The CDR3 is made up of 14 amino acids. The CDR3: CAIKGDASTDTQYF. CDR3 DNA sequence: TGTGCCATCAAAGGGGATGCTAGCACAGATACGCAGTATTTT.

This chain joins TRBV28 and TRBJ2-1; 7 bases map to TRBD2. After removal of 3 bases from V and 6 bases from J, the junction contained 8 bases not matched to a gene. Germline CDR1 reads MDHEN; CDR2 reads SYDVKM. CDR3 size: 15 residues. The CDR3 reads CASSLGGGLVNEQFF. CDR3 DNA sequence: TGTGCCAGCAGTTTGGGGGGAGGACTAGTCAATGAGCAGTTCTTC.

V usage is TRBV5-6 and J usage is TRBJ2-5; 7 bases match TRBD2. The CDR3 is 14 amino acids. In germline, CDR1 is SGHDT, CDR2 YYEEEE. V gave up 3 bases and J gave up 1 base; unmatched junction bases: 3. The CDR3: CASSSQRGQETQYF. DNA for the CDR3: TGTGCCAGCAGCTCCCAGCGGGGCCAAGAGACCCAGTACTTC.

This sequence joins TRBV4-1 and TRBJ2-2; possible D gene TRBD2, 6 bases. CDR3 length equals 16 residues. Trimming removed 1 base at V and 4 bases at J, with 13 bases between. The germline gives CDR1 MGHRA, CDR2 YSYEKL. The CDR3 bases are TGCGCCAGCAGCCAAGGATTTAGCGGAGGCACCGGGGAGCTGTTTTTT. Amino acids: CASSQGFSGGTGELFF.

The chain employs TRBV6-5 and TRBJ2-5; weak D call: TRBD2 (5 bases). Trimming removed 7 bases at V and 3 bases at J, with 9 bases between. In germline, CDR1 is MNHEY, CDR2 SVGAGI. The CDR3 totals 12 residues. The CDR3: CASKLDEETQYF. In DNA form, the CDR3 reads TGTGCCAGCAAACTAGACGAAGAGACCCAGTACTTC.